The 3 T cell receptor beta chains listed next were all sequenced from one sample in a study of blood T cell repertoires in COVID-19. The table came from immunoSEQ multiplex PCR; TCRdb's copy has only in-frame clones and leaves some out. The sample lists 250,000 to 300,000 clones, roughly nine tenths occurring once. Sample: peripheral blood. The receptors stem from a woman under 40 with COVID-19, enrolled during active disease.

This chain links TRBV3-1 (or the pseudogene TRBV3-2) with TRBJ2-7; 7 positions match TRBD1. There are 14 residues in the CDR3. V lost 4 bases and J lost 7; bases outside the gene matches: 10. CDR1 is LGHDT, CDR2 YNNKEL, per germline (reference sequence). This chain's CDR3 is CASSRGQIQEEQYF. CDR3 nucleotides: TGTGCCAGCAGCCGGGGACAGATCCAGGAGGAGCAGTACTTC.

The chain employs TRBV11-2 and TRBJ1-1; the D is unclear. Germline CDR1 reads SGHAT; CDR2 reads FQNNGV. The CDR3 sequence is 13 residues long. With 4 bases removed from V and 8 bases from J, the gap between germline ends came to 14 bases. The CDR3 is CASSSVLAGEAFF. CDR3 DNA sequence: TGTGCCAGCAGCTCTGTCCTAGCGGGGGAAGCTTTCTTT.

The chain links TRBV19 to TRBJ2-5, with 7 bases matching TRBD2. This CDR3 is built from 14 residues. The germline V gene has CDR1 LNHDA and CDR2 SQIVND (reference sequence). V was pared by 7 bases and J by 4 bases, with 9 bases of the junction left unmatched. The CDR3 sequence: CASTPGGSRETQYF. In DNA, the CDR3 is TGTGCCAGTACCCCCGGGGGGTCCCGAGAGACCCAGTACTTC.